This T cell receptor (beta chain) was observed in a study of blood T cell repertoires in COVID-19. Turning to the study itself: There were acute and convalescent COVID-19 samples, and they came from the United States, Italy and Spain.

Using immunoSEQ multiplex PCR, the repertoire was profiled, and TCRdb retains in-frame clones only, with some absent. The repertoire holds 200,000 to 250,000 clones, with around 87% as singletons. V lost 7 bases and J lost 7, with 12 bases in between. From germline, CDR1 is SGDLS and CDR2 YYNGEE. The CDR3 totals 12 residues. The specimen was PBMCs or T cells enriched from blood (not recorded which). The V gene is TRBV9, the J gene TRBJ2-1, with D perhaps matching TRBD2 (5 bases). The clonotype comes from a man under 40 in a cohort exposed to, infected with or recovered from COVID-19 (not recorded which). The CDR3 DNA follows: TGTGCCAGCGAGGCGGGTGGGAATGAGCAGTTCTTC. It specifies CASEAGGNEQFF.